The 26 T cell receptor beta chains given below trace back to one sample, sequenced in a study of blood T cells in healthy people across ages. Primers used in a second PCR of roughly 6 to 12 cycles were a sample-barcoded 5' primer and a J-beta primer mix. In TCRdb, the 5' RACE reads were re-called with MiXCR into one record per CDR3 protein. The data contain around 1,700,000 distinct CDR3 sequences, roughly 28% of them singletons. The sample comprised blood. The source of these receptors is a woman aged 25-40 years in good health.

The rearrangement joins TRBV11-3 to TRBJ2-1; no reliable D call. Germline V gives CDR1 SGHNT, CDR2 YENEEA. The V and J ends lost 2 bases and 9 bases respectively, with 11 bases between them. The CDR3 runs 13 residues. The CDR3 bases are TGTGCCAGCAGCTTACTAGTTACCAGTGAGCAGTTCTTC. It translates to CASSLLVTSEQFF.

This clonotype was seen a handful of times. The gene calls are TRBV7-8 and TRBJ1-5; D is ambiguous. There are 15 residues in the CDR3. V lost 1 base and J 4 bases, leaving 11 bases between the germline ends. The germline V gene has CDR1 SGHVS and CDR2 FQNEAQ. The CDR3 DNA sequence: TGTGCCAGCAGCTTAGGTCAAGGCCGTAATCAGCCCCAGCATTTT. Its translation is CASSLGQGRNQPQHF.

This clonotype was detected many times. The CDR3 loop is CASSLRQSTDTQYF. CDR3 coding DNA: TGTGCCAGCAGTTTAAGACAGAGCACAGATACGCAGTATTTT. This chain links TRBV5-6 with TRBJ2-3, with D perhaps matching TRBD1 (5 bases). This CDR3 region has 14 residues. Germline V CDR1 and CDR2: SGHDT, YYEEEE. Trimming pared 5 bases from V and 0 bases from J, leaving 10 bases between.

A remark on this clonotype: This may stem from a read error, because a much larger clone lies one nucleotide away. The chain joins TRBV6-5 to TRBJ2-1; 7 bases map to TRBD2. This CDR3 has 14 residues. The germline CDR1 and CDR2 sequences are MNHEY and SVGAGI. Trimming cost V 0 bases and J 13 bases; bases outside gene matches: 9. The CDR3 region is CASSYSASGETQFF. DNA of the CDR3: TGTGCCAGCAGTTACTCAGCTAGCGGAGAGACCCAGTTCTTC.

The table lists this clonotype with a count of one. The chain links TRBV18 to TRBJ2-3, with D perhaps assigned TRBD1 or TRBD2 (5 bases each). V was shortened by 6 bases and J by 5 bases, with 9 bases between the two germline ends. Germline values: CDR1 KGHSH, CDR2 LQKENI. This CDR3 has 12 residues. In nucleotides, the CDR3 is TGTGCCAGCTCGGGGGATGAAGATACGCAGTATTTT. Translating gives CASSGDEDTQYF.

This chain uses TRBV5-1 with TRBJ2-2; 12 bases agree with TRBD2. V was clipped by 3 bases and J by 1 base; unmatched bases: 4. This CDR3 has 17 residues. Germline V lookup: CDR1 SGHRS, CDR2 YFSETQ. For the CDR3, the DNA is TGCGCCAGCAGCTCCGGACTAGCGGGGTTGAACACCGGGGAGCTGTTTTTT. Its translation: CASSSGLAGLNTGELFF.

The chain links TRBV15 to TRBJ2-7, with 10 bases aligning to TRBD2. CDR1 is LNHNV and CDR2 is YYDKDF in the germline V gene (reference sequence). After removal of 5 bases from V and 0 bases from J, the junction contained 7 bases not matched to a gene. CDR3 size: 16 residues. For the CDR3, the DNA is TGTGCCACCAGCGGTTCCGGGACTAGCGCCTCCTACGAGCAGTACTTC. Translated, it gives CATSGSGTSASYEQYF.

This clonotype was recorded at least ten times. J is TRBJ2-7 and V is TRBV7-2; 8 bases map to TRBD2. Germline V gives CDR1 SGHTA, CDR2 FQGNSA. The CDR3 extends over 14 amino acids. V was clipped by 2 bases and J by 4 bases; unmatched bases: 4. Here the CDR3 reads CASSLQSGSYEQYF. The CDR3 DNA reads TGTGCCAGCAGCTTACAGAGCGGGAGTTACGAGCAGTACTTC. The full variable domain, in which reference TRBV7-2 and TRBJ2-7 provide the parts outside the CDR3, is GAGVSQSPSNKVTEKGKDVELRCDPISGHTALYWYRQSLGQGLEFLIYFQGNSAPDKSGLPSDRFSAERTGGSVSTLTIQRTQQEDSAVYLCASSLQSGSYEQYFGPGTRLTVT.

This clonotype was detected a few times. A much larger clone differs by one base, so this may be a read error. The chain has TRBV3-1 and TRBJ2-7; D is possibly TRBD2 (6 bases). In germline, CDR1 is LGHDT, CDR2 YNNKEL (reference sequence). This CDR3 region has 13 residues. V was clipped by 4 bases and J by 3 bases, with 10 bases between them. CDR3 bases: TGTGCCAGCAGCCGCACTAGCTGCTACGAGCAGTACTTC. The encoded protein is CASSRTSCYEQYF.

The CDR3 is CAWSRGSRVQETQYF. The CDR3 nucleotides are TGTGCCTGGAGTCGTGGTAGTCGGGTACAAGAGACCCAGTACTTC. V is TRBV30 and J is TRBJ2-5; D is undetermined. CDR1 and CDR2 from the germline V gene are GTSNPN and SVGIG (reference sequence). This CDR3 spans 15 amino acids. Trimming stripped 2 bases from V and 2 bases from J, with 15 bases between.

Concerning this clonotype itself: Relative to the germline gene, one junction end is altered; a read error may explain this. V is TRBV6-6 and J is TRBJ2-1; D assignment may be TRBD1 or TRBD2 (5 bases each). The CDR3 is 14 residues long. Per the germline V gene, CDR1 is MNHNY and CDR2 is SVGAGI (reference sequence). The DNA for the CDR3 is TGTGCCTGCAGTTACTCGGGGCTGAACCCAAGCCAGTTCTTC. This encodes CACSYSGLNPSQFF.

The V call is TRBV7-2, the J call TRBJ2-1; 15 bases agree with TRBD2. The CDR3 extends over 16 amino acids. CDR1 is SGHTA and CDR2 is FQGNSA in the germline V gene. Losses at the gene ends were 4 bases for V and 10 bases for J; bases not matched to a gene: 8. The CDR3 DNA sequence: TGTGCCAGCAGCTCCCCAGGACTAGCGGGAGGGGGCGAGCAGTTCTTC. Protein product: CASSSPGLAGGGEQFF. Together with reference TRBV7-2 and TRBJ2-1, the CDR3 gives the full variable domain: GAGVSQSPSNKVTEKGKDVELRCDPISGHTALYWYRQSLGQGLEFLIYFQGNSAPDKSGLPSDRFSAERTGGSVSTLTIQRTQQEDSAVYLCASSSPGLAGGGEQFFGPGTRLTVL.

This chain joins TRBV28 and TRBJ2-1, with 7 bases identical to TRBD2. The germline V gene encodes CDR1 MDHEN and CDR2 SYDVKM. CDR3 length: 16 amino acids. The trim removed 6 bases at V and 3 bases at J, leaving 11 bases unmatched. Here the CDR3 DNA reads TGTGCCAGCAGCCCAACCGGGACTAACCTCTACAATGAGCAGTTCTTC. Amino acids: CASSPTGTNLYNEQFF.

Remarks on this clonotype: A much larger clone differs from this one at a single base, so this may be a read error. This sequence joins TRBV12-3 or TRBV12-4 and TRBJ2-5; D not certain. The end of the DNA is better explained by TRBJ2-7, so the J call may be wrong. This CDR3 is built from 12 residues. DNA of the CDR3: TGTACCAGCAGTTGGCGGAACTACGAGCAGTACTTC. Translating it yields CTSSWRNYEQYF.

This clonotype showed up just a few times. This sequence joins TRBV7-2 and TRBJ2-7; 12 bases are a match to TRBD2. CDR3 length: 16 amino acids. The J segment lost 2 bases and the V segment lost 5 bases, leaving 7 bases of the junction unmatched. Per the germline V gene, CDR1 is SGHTA and CDR2 is FQGNSA. As DNA, the CDR3 is TGTGCCAGCAGCCCTAGAGCTAGCGGGAGGGCCTACGAGCAGTACTTC. The encoded protein is CASSPRASGRAYEQYF.

The gene calls are TRBV5-1 and TRBJ2-3; 9 bases fit TRBD1. CDR1 and CDR2 from the germline V gene are SGHRS and YFSETQ. CDR3 length equals 15 residues. The ends lost 4 bases at V and 1 base at J; junction bases unmatched: 4. The CDR3 sequence: CASSQGQGGTDTQYF. The CDR3 DNA reads TGCGCCAGCAGCCAGGGACAGGGAGGCACAGATACGCAGTATTTT.

The gene calls are TRBV10-3 and TRBJ2-3; tentative D call: TRBD1 (5 bases). Trimming cost V 2 bases and J 5 bases, with 8 bases left between them. The length of the CDR3 is 13 residues. Germline V lookup: CDR1 ENHRY, CDR2 SYGVKD. Written as DNA, the CDR3 is TGTGCCATCAGTGAGGCAGGGAAAGATACGCAGTATTTT. As protein: CAISEAGKDTQYF.

With respect to this clonotype: Given a much more abundant clone one base away, this may be a read error. V and J are TRBV5-1 and TRBJ2-2, with a weak D call TRBD2 (5 bases). The CDR3 totals 15 residues. Germline assignment: CDR1 SGHRS and CDR2 YFSETQ. Written as DNA, the CDR3 is TGCGCCAGCACGTTCGGTGGTCCGGGCACCGGGGAGCGGTTTTTT. Protein sequence: CASTFGGPGTGERFF. The full variable domain, completed using reference TRBV5-1 and TRBJ2-2, is KAGVTQTPRYLIKTRGQQVTLSCSPISGHRSVSWYQQTPGQGLQFLFEYFSETQRNKGNFPGRFSGRQFSNSRSEMNVSTLELGDSALYLCASTFGGPGTGERFFGEGSRLTVL.

The chain combines TRBV10-3 with TRBJ2-3; 7 bases agree with TRBD2. J was trimmed by 5 bases and V by 11 bases; bases with no gene match: 10. The CDR3 runs to 13 residues. CDR1 and CDR2 from the germline V gene are ENHRY and SYGVKD. The CDR3 loop reads CAPSGREGDTQYF. The CDR3 region has the DNA TGTGCCCCGTCGGGCAGGGAGGGAGATACGCAGTATTTT.

This chain connects TRBV4-1 to TRBJ2-2, with D unresolved. V was shortened by 4 bases and J by 1 base, with 10 bases between the two germline ends. CDR1 and CDR2 from the germline V gene are MGHRA and YSYEKL. This CDR3 comprises 15 residues. The CDR3 nucleotides read TGCGCCAGCAGCCGCCCAACGGGGAACACCGGGGAGCTGTTTTTT. Translated: CASSRPTGNTGELFF.

This clonotype appeared a few times. The V call is TRBV11-2, the J call TRBJ2-7; 9 positions agree with TRBD1. The germline V gene has CDR1 SGHAT and CDR2 FQNNGV. The CDR3 has 16 amino acids. With 7 bases clipped from V and 2 bases from J, the junction kept 12 bases outside the gene matches. CDR3 residues: CASTLLPGTGPYEQYF. CDR3 sequence (DNA): TGTGCCAGCACCCTTCTTCCCGGGACAGGGCCCTACGAGCAGTACTTC. The full variable domain, with the rest looked up from reference TRBV11-2 and TRBJ2-7, is EAGVAQSPRYKIIEKRQSVAFWCNPISGHATLYWYQQILGQGPKLLIQFQNNGVVDDSQLPKDRFSAERLKGVDSTLKIQPAKLEDSAVYLCASTLLPGTGPYEQYFGPGTRLTVT.

This clonotype was seen a handful of times. The CDR3 protein is CASGIGLANSYEQYF. In nucleotides, the CDR3 is TGTGCTAGTGGCATAGGACTAGCGAACTCCTACGAGCAGTACTTC. The rearrangement uses TRBV12-5 and TRBJ2-7, with 9 bases matching TRBD2. Per germline, CDR1 LGHNT and CDR2 FRNRAP. The CDR3 runs to 15 residues. Trimming took 6 bases from V and 0 from J; bases not matched to a gene: 6.

V and J are TRBV11-2 and TRBJ2-1; TRBD2 might be the D (5 bases). Germline V gene lookup returns CDR1 SGHAT and CDR2 FQNNGV. CDR3 length equals 15 residues. The V end was cut by 4 bases, the J end by 0 bases, with 10 bases between. CDR3 loop: CASSSWESSYNEQFF. The CDR3 DNA follows: TGTGCCAGCAGCTCCTGGGAGAGCTCCTACAATGAGCAGTTCTTC.

The chain is built from TRBV20-1 and TRBJ2-1; D is tentatively TRBD1 or TRBD2 (5 bases each). The DNA end is a closer match to TRBJ2-7, so the J assignment may be wrong. The CDR3 length is 14 residues. CDR1 and CDR2 (germline): DFQATT, SNEGSKA (reference sequence). CDR3 region: CSASRAGRAYEQYF. The CDR3, as DNA: TGCAGTGCGAGTCGGGCAGGGAGAGCCTACGAGCAGTACTTC.

V gene TRBV20-1 combines with J gene TRBJ2-1; 16 bases align to TRBD2. Germline-derived CDR1 and CDR2 are DFQATT and SNEGSKA (reference sequence). Unmatched junction bases numbered 23, after V lost 6 bases and J lost 6 bases. The CDR3 is 21 amino acids. The CDR3 sequence: CSAIRTAGTSGRAIFTNEQFF. CDR3 nucleotide sequence: TGCAGTGCCATCCGAACCGCCGGGACTAGCGGGAGGGCCATATTCACCAATGAGCAGTTCTTC.

This clonotype was counted between two and nine times. V and J are TRBV5-1 and TRBJ1-1; D ambiguous. Germline assignment: CDR1 SGHRS and CDR2 YFSETQ. There are 14 residues in the CDR3. V dropped 1 base and J dropped 1 base, with 8 bases sitting between them. CDR3 sequence reads: CASSLYDPNTEAFF. CDR3 in DNA: TGCGCCAGCAGCTTGTACGACCCGAACACTGAAGCTTTCTTT.